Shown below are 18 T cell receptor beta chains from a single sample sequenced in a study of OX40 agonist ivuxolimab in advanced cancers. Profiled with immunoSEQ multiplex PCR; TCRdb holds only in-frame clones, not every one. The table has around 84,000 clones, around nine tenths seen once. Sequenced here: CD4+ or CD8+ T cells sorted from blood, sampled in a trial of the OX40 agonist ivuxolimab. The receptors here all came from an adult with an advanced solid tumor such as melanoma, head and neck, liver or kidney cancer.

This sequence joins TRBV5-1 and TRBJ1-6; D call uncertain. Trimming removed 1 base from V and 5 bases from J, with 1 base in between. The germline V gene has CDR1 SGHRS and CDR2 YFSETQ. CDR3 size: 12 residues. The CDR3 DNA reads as TGCGCCAGCAGCTTGAATAATTCACCCCTCCACTTT. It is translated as CASSLNNSPLHF.

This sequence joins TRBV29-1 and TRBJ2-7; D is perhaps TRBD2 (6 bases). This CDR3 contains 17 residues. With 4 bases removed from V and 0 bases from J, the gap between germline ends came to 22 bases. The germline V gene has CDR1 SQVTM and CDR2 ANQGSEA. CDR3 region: CSVGRGSGRPASYEQYF. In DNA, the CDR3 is TGCAGCGTTGGCCGGGGTAGCGGACGGCCCGCCTCCTACGAGCAGTACTTC.

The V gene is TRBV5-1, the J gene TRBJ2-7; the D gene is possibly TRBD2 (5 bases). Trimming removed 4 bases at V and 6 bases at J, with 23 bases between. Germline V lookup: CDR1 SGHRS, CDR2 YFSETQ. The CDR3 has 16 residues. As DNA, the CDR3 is TGCGCCAGCAGCGACGTATTAGGCGGTCCCCGGGGCGAGCAGTACTTC. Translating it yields CASSDVLGGPRGEQYF.

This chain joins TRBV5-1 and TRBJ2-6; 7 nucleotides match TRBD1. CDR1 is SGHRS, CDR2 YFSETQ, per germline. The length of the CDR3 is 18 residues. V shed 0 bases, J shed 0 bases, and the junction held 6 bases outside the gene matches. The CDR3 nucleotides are TGCGCCAGCAGCTTGGATCTGACAGGGAGCTCTGGGGCCAACGTCCTGACTTTC. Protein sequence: CASSLDLTGSSGANVLTF.

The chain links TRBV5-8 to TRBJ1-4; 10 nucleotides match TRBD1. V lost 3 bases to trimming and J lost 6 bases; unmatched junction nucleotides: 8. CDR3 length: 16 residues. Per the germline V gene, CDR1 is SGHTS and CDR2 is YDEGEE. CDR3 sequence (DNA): TGTGCCAGCAGCTCCCGGGACAGGGGCGGATATGAAAAACTGTTTTTT. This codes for CASSSRDRGGYEKLFF.

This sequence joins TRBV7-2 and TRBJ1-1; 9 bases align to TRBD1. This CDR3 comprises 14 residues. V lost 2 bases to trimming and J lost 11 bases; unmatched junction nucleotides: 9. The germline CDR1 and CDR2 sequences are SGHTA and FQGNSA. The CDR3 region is CASSLHGGQGRAFF. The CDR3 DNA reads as TGTGCCAGCAGCTTACACGGTGGACAGGGGAGGGCTTTCTTT.

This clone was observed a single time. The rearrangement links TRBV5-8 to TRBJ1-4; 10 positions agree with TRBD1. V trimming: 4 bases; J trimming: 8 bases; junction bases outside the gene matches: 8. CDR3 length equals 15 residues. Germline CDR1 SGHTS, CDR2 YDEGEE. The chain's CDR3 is CASSGGQGSLEKLFF. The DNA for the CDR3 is TGTGCCAGCAGCGGGGGACAGGGGAGCTTGGAAAAACTGTTTTTT.

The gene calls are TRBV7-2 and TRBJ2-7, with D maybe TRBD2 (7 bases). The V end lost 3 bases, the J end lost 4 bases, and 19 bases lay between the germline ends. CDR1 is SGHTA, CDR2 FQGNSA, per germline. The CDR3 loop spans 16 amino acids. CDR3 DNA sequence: TGTGCCAGCAGCTTGGGCGGGGGCTTAGCTGTGTACGAGCAGTACTTC. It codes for CASSLGGGLAVYEQYF.

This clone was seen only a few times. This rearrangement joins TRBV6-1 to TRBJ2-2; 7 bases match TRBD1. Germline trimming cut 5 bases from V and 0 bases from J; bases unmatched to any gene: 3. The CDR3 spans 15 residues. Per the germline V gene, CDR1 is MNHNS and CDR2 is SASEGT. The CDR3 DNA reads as TGTGCCAGCAGTAGACAGGGATCGAACACCGGGGAGCTGTTTTTT. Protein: CASSRQGSNTGELFF.

This CDR3 reads CASSLDLSKGGETQYF. The DNA for the CDR3 is TGTGCCAGCAGCTTAGACCTCTCCAAAGGTGGAGAGACCCAGTACTTC. V is TRBV11-3 and J is TRBJ2-5, with D hard to call. V shed 0 bases and J shed 4 bases, with 15 bases lying between them. Germline values: CDR1 SGHNT, CDR2 YENEEA. The CDR3 consists of 16 residues.

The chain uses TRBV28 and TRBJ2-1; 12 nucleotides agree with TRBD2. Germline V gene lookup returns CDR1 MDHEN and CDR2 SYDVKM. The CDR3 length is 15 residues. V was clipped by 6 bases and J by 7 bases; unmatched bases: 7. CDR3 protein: CASSSGLAGPNEQFF. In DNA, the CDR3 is TGTGCCAGCAGCTCCGGACTAGCGGGGCCTAATGAGCAGTTCTTC.

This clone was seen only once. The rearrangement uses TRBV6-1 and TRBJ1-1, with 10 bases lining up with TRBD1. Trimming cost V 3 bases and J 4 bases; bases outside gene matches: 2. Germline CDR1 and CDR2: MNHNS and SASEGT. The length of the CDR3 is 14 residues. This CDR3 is CASSEGQGTTEAFF. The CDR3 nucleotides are TGTGCCAGCAGTGAGGGACAGGGGACCACTGAAGCTTTCTTT.

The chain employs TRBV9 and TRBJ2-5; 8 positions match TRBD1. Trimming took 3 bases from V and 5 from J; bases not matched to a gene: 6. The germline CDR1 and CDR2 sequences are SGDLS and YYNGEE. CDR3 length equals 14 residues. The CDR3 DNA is TGTGCCAGCAGCGATGGACAGGGTAGGGAGACCCAGTACTTC. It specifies CASSDGQGRETQYF.

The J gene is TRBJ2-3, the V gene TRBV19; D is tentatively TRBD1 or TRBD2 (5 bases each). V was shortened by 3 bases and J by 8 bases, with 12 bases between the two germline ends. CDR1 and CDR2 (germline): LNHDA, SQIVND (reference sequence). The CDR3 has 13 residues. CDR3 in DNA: TGTGCCAGTAGTATCCTATGGGACGGTACGCAGTATTTT. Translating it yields CASSILWDGTQYF.

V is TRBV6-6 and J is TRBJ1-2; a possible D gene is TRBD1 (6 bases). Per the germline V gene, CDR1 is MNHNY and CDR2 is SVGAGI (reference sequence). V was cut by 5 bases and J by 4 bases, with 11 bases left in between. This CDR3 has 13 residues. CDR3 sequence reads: CASSPGTRYGYTF. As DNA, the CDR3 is TGTGCCAGCAGTCCCGGGACACGCTATGGCTACACCTTC.

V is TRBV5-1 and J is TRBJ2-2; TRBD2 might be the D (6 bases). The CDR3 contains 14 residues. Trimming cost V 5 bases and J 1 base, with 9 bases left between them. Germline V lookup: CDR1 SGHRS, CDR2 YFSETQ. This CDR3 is CASRAGLNTGELFF. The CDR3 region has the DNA TGCGCCAGCAGGGCGGGGTTGAACACCGGGGAGCTGTTTTTT.

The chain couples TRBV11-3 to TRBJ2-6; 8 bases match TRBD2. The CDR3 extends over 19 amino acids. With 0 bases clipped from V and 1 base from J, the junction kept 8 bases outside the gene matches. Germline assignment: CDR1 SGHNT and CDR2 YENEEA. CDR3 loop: CASSLDGGGLLSGANVLTF. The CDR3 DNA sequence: TGTGCCAGCAGCTTAGACGGCGGGGGGCTTTTGTCTGGGGCCAACGTCCTGACTTTC.

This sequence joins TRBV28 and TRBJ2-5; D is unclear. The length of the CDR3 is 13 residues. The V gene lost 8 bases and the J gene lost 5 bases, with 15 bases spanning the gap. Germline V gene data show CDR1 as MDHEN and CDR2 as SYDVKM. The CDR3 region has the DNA TGTGCCAGCCGATTAGTTAATCAGGAGACCCAGTACTTC. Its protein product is CASRLVNQETQYF.